This T cell receptor (beta chain) stems from a study of blood T cell repertoires in COVID-19. About the research overall: Samples taken during acute and convalescent COVID-19 were collected in the United States, Italy and Spain. Sources were T cells, B-cell-depleted T cells, or PBMCs; the material itself was cDNA or gDNA.

The table came from immunoSEQ multiplex PCR; TCRdb's copy has only in-frame clones and leaves some out. The data contain approximately 240,000 clones, around 90% of them singletons. V gave up 3 bases and J gave up 3 bases; unmatched junction bases: 10. The CDR3 spans 16 residues. Germline V gene data show CDR1 as SGHRS and CDR2 as YFSETQ. The sequencing input was PBMCs or T cells enriched from blood (not recorded which). The gene calls are TRBV5-1 and TRBJ1-1; 8 bases line up with TRBD1. The source is a woman aged 25 to 39 with acute COVID-19. Here the CDR3 reads CASSYDRGQGDTEAFF. CDR3 DNA sequence: TGCGCCAGCAGCTACGACAGGGGCCAGGGGGACACTGAAGCTTTCTTT.